One and the same sample provided the 21 T cell receptor beta chains below, sequenced in a study of cytomegalovirus exposure and HLA in healthy donors (dated by TCRdb to between 2016 and 2019). The library was prepared using the immunoSEQ multiplex PCR assay. A mixture of 60 forward primers for TCR Vbeta segments and 13 reverse primers for TCR Jbeta segments was used in the multiplex PCR. In TCRdb, the immuneACCESS table is reduced to in-frame sequences with V and J assigned. These tables do not hold every clone; where another copy was compared, an unresolved V gene accounts for under half, and the others remain unexplained. The sample table shows more than 80,000 clones, and roughly 74% are seen once. The top ten hold less than 15% of the sample. Sequencing was performed on PBMCs. These receptors all stem from a woman in her 70s in good health and CMV-seropositive.

The chain links TRBV5-1 to TRBJ2-3; weak D call: TRBD2 (5 bases). Trimming left V 4 bases short and J 1 base short, with 10 bases between. This CDR3 comprises 14 residues. CDR1 is SGHRS and CDR2 is YFSETQ in the germline V gene. CDR3 DNA: TGCGCCAGCAGCCCCGCCGGGGGCACAGATACGCAGTATTTT. Translated: CASSPAGGTDTQYF.

V gene TRBV28 combines with J gene TRBJ1-5, with a weak D call TRBD1 (6 bases). The CDR3 spans 15 residues. Germline assignment: CDR1 MDHEN and CDR2 SYDVKM. V was trimmed by 5 bases and J by 5 bases, leaving 16 bases between them. CDR3 sequence reads: CASSGGGRVHQPQHF. The CDR3 bases are TGTGCCAGCAGTGGGGGGGGCAGGGTCCATCAGCCCCAGCATTTT.

CDR3 sequence: CASSEMNTEAFF. CDR3 coding DNA: TGTGCCAGCAGTGAGATGAACACTGAAGCTTTCTTT. The genes are TRBV11-1 and TRBJ1-1; D is uncertain. The V end lost 6 bases, the J end lost 0 bases, and 5 bases lay between the germline ends. The length of the CDR3 is 12 residues. The germline CDR1 and CDR2 sequences are SGHAT and FQDESV (reference sequence).

This chain joins TRBV9 and TRBJ2-7; 7 bases are shared with TRBD1. Germline loops: CDR1 SGDLS, CDR2 YYNGEE. The ends lost 0 bases at V and 3 bases at J; junction bases unmatched: 6. The CDR3 sequence is 15 residues long. CDR3 coding DNA: TGTGCCAGCAGCGTAGCCTGGGACAGTCACTACGAGCAGTACTTC. Translating it yields CASSVAWDSHYEQYF.

This chain uses TRBV28 with TRBJ1-1, with 9 nucleotides matching TRBD1. CDR3 size: 13 residues. CDR1 is MDHEN, CDR2 SYDVKM, per germline. V gave up 6 bases and J gave up 2 bases; unmatched junction bases: 1. The CDR3 reads CASRGQGNTEAFF. In DNA form, the CDR3 reads TGTGCCAGCAGGGGACAGGGTAACACTGAAGCTTTCTTT.

The gene calls are TRBV7-2 and TRBJ2-7; possible D gene TRBD2, 6 bases. The CDR3 length is 13 residues. V shed 1 base and J shed 7 bases, with 11 bases lying between them. Looked up from germline, CDR1 is SGHTA and CDR2 is FQGNSA. CDR3 in DNA: TGTGCCAGCAGCTTAGTGTCAGGGAGGGAGCAGTACTTC. This codes for CASSLVSGREQYF.

V usage is TRBV7-2 and J usage is TRBJ2-7; 7 bases map to TRBD2. This CDR3 comprises 14 residues. With V trimmed by 7 bases and J by 4 bases, 10 bases remained unmatched. The germline gives CDR1 SGHTA, CDR2 FQGNSA. Here the CDR3 DNA reads TGTGCCAGCACCTCTACACCGGGACTATACGAGCAGTACTTC. Its protein is CASTSTPGLYEQYF.

This chain connects TRBV9 to TRBJ1-1; 8 bases match TRBD1. CDR1 and CDR2 (germline): SGDLS, YYNGEE. Unmatched junction bases numbered 6, after V lost 5 bases and J lost 3 bases. The CDR3 consists of 14 residues. CDR3 DNA sequence: TGTGCCAGCAGTTACACAGGGGGGGACACTGAAGCTTTCTTT. Its translation: CASSYTGGDTEAFF.

The chain joins TRBV28 to TRBJ2-3, with 9 bases identical to TRBD2. The CDR3 totals 15 residues. Germline lookup yields CDR1 MDHEN and CDR2 SYDVKM. Trimming removed 7 bases from V and 6 bases from J; junction bases left unmatched: 11. This CDR3 is CASIGGAGGKDTQYF. CDR3 DNA sequence: TGTGCCAGCATCGGCGGGGCGGGAGGGAAGGATACGCAGTATTTT.

DNA for the CDR3: TGCGCCAGCAGCCAAGCTAGCGGGGGGGCCACAGATACGCAGTATTTT. It specifies CASSQASGGATDTQYF. The rearrangement uses TRBV4-1 and TRBJ2-3; TRBD2 matches at 12 bases. This CDR3 is built from 16 residues. V gave up 1 base and J gave up 2 bases; unmatched junction bases: 1. Germline-derived CDR1 and CDR2 are MGHRA and YSYEKL.

The count of this clone is one. In DNA, the CDR3 is TGTGCCAGCAGCGGAGCCCCTTTTGATGAGCAGTTCTTC. It yields the protein CASSGAPFDEQFF. The chain carries TRBV9 and TRBJ2-1; no definite D call. V was clipped by 3 bases and J by 8 bases, with 12 bases between them. This CDR3 spans 13 amino acids. The germline CDR1 and CDR2 sequences are SGDLS and YYNGEE.

This clone appeared a few times. J is TRBJ2-1 and V is TRBV18; D unresolved. Germline CDR1 KGHSH, CDR2 LQKENI. The CDR3 has 14 amino acids. Trimming removed 0 bases from V and 5 bases from J, with 8 bases in between. Written as DNA, the CDR3 is TGTGCCAGCTCACCACCGTCCCCTAACAATGAGCAGTTCTTC. This translates into CASSPPSPNNEQFF.

The V gene is TRBV28, the J gene TRBJ1-5; 9 positions match TRBD1. Trimming at V came to 8 bases and at J to 7 bases, leaving 9 bases not matched to a gene. The CDR3 sequence is 14 residues long. In germline, CDR1 is MDHEN, CDR2 SYDVKM. The CDR3 nucleotides read TGTGCCAGCCGGGAGGACAGGGGTAACCAGCCCCAGCATTTT. It encodes CASREDRGNQPQHF.

The V call is TRBV2, the J call TRBJ2-2; 12 bases match TRBD2. Germline V gives CDR1 SNHLY, CDR2 FYNNEI. V lost 6 bases and J lost 3; bases outside the gene matches: 2. The CDR3 is 15 residues long. This CDR3 is CASSGTSGYTGELFF. CDR3 nucleotides: TGTGCCAGCAGCGGGACTAGCGGGTACACCGGGGAGCTGTTTTTT.

The rearrangement joins TRBV5-1 to TRBJ2-6; no clear D gene. The CDR3 has 14 residues. Deletions cut 4 bases from V and 0 bases from J, with 5 bases between. Germline CDR1 SGHRS, CDR2 YFSETQ. This CDR3 is CASSLPSGANVLTF. In DNA, the CDR3 is TGCGCCAGCAGCCTTCCCTCTGGGGCCAACGTCCTGACTTTC.

The gene calls are TRBV7-8 and TRBJ2-7; 9 bases are a match to TRBD1. The germline V gene has CDR1 SGHVS and CDR2 FQNEAQ. V lost 5 bases to trimming and J lost 2 bases; unmatched junction nucleotides: 10. This CDR3 region has 16 residues. Here the CDR3 reads CASSRTGDGRTYEQYF. Here the CDR3 DNA reads TGTGCCAGCAGCAGGACAGGGGACGGTAGGACCTACGAGCAGTACTTC. The full variable domain, with the rest looked up from reference TRBV7-8 and TRBJ2-7, is GAGVSQSPRYKVAKRGQDVALRCDPISGHVSLFWYQQALGQGPEFLTYFQNEAQLDKSGLPSDRFFAERPEGSVSTLKIQRTQQEDSAVYLCASSRTGDGRTYEQYFGPGTRLTVT.

This chain connects TRBV10-3 to TRBJ2-5, with a possible D match to TRBD2 (6 bases). Germline V gives CDR1 ENHRY, CDR2 SYGVKD. The CDR3 is 16 amino acids. Trimming took 2 bases from V and 2 from J, leaving 15 bases between them. The CDR3 DNA reads as TGTGCCATCAGTGAGCCGGGGGTTGGTAGGCAAGAGACCCAGTACTTC. Encoded protein: CAISEPGVGRQETQYF.

This chain uses TRBV11-3 with TRBJ2-2; possibly TRBD1 for D (6 bases). Germline V lookup: CDR1 SGHNT, CDR2 YENEEA. The CDR3 runs to 13 residues. V gave up 5 bases and J gave up 4 bases, with 8 bases separating them. CDR3 amino acids: CASSPRGTGELFF. CDR3 DNA sequence: TGTGCCAGCAGCCCCAGGGGCACCGGGGAGCTGTTTTTT. The whole variable domain, remainder taken from reference TRBV11-3 and TRBJ2-2, is EAGVVQSPRYKIIEKKQPVAFWCNPISGHNTLYWYLQNLGQGPELLIRYENEEAVDDSQLPKDRFSAERLKGVDSTLKIQPAELGDSAVYLCASSPRGTGELFFGEGSRLTVL.

The V call is TRBV28, the J call TRBJ1-2; TRBD1 might be the D (5 bases). Trimming stripped 2 bases from V and 3 bases from J, with 10 bases between. This CDR3 is built from 14 residues. CDR1 and CDR2 from the germline V gene are MDHEN and SYDVKM. For the CDR3, the DNA is TGTGCCAGCAGTTTAAAGGGGAGGTACTATGGCTACACCTTC. This translates into CASSLKGRYYGYTF.

The chain has TRBV28 and TRBJ1-1; D unclear. V shed 6 bases and J shed 5 bases, with 13 bases lying between them. This CDR3 is 13 amino acids long. Germline V gene lookup returns CDR1 MDHEN and CDR2 SYDVKM. As DNA, the CDR3 is TGTGCCAGCAGAGGAGGTAGAGTGACTGAAGCTTTCTTT. Its protein product is CASRGGRVTEAFF.

This CDR3 is CASSLTAGTPFTGELFF. CDR3 DNA: TGTGCCAGCAGCTTAACGGCCGGGACACCCTTCACCGGGGAGCTGTTTTTT. The chain combines TRBV7-3 with TRBJ2-2; a possible D gene is TRBD1 (6 bases). Germline CDR1 reads SGHTA; CDR2 reads FQGTGA. V was shortened by 0 bases and J by 4 bases, with 15 bases between the two germline ends. The CDR3 extends over 17 amino acids. Supplemented by reference TRBV7-3 and TRBJ2-2, the full variable domain reads GAGVSQTPSNKVTEKGKYVELRCDPISGHTALYWYRQSLGQGPEFLIYFQGTGAADDSGLPNDRFFAVRPEGSVSTLKIQRTERGDSAVYLCASSLTAGTPFTGELFFGEGSRLTVL.